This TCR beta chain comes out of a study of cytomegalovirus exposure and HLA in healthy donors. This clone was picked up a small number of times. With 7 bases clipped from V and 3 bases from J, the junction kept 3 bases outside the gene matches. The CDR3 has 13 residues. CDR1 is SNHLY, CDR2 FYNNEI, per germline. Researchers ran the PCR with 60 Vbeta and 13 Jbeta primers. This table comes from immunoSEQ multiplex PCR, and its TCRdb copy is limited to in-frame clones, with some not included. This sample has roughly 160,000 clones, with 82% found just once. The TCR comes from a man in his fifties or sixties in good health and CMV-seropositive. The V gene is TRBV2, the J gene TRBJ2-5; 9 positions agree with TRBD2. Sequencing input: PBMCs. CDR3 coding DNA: TGTGCCAGCAAACAGCGGGGGGAAGAGACCCAGTACTTC. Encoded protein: CASKQRGEETQYF.